Presented here are 5 T cell receptor beta chains from one specimen sequenced in a study of spatial heterogeneity in lung cancer. Time point defined: sample taken at primary tumor resection. Findings of the study overall: Tumors with more nonsynonymous mutations had more expanded intratumoral alpha and beta TCRs.

TCRdb re-derived calls from the 5' RACE reads in MiXCR, one entry per CDR3 protein. The table includes about 23,000 distinct CDR3 sequences, around 4.8% detected once. These receptors' antigens are unknown. Here the sequenced sample was lung tumor tissue, taken at surgery. Source of these receptors: a male donor with early-stage non-small cell lung cancer.

This clonotype was seen a handful of times. CDR3 nucleotide sequence: TGTGCCAGCTCACCAGAGACAGGGTCTCAGCCCCAGCATTTT. Translated: CASSPETGSQPQHF. J is TRBJ1-5 and V is TRBV18, with 7 bases matching TRBD1. The CDR3 length is 14 residues. The V and J ends lost 2 bases and 6 bases, in that order; junction bases with no gene match: 4. Germline V lookup: CDR1 KGHSH, CDR2 LQKENI.

V usage is TRBV7-2 and J usage is TRBJ2-7, with D unclear. The CDR3 loop spans 12 amino acids. The V end lost 5 bases, the J end lost 4 bases, and 9 bases lay between the germline ends. Per the germline V gene, CDR1 is SGHTA and CDR2 is FQGNSA. The CDR3 nucleotides read TGTGCCAGCAGCCGTCTAGGGTACGAGCAGTACTTC. Protein sequence: CASSRLGYEQYF. Full variable domain (missing parts from reference TRBV7-2 and TRBJ2-7): GAGVSQSPSNKVTEKGKDVELRCDPISGHTALYWYRQSLGQGLEFLIYFQGNSAPDKSGLPSDRFSAERTGGSVSTLTIQRTQQEDSAVYLCASSRLGYEQYFGPGTRLTVT.

This clonotype was seen ten or more times. V and J are TRBV27 and TRBJ1-5; D not certain. This CDR3 has 15 amino acids. Trimming took off 2 bases at V and 3 bases at J, with 11 bases between the two ends. Germline values: CDR1 MNHEY, CDR2 SMNVEV (reference sequence). The CDR3 coding sequence is TGTGCCAGCAGTTTAAGGCCCGCTTTCAATCAGCCCCAGCATTTT. This gives the protein CASSLRPAFNQPQHF.

This clonotype was seen a handful of times. The V gene is TRBV7-9, the J gene TRBJ2-2, with TRBD1 matching over 10 bases. The junction had 8 bases not matched to a gene; V was cut back by 5 bases and J by 5 bases. The CDR3 is 16 residues long. Germline CDR1 and CDR2: SEHNR and FQNEAQ (reference sequence). The CDR3 spells CASSRSGTGATGELFF. The CDR3 nucleotides read TGTGCCAGCAGCCGTTCCGGGACAGGGGCAACCGGGGAGCTGTTTTTT.

This clonotype appeared a few times. The chain carries TRBV7-8 and TRBJ2-7, with a possible D match to TRBD1 (6 bases). V lost 4 bases and J 3 bases, leaving 13 bases between the germline ends. The V gene's germline CDR1 is SGHVS and CDR2 FQNEAQ. The CDR3 spans 14 residues. The chain's CDR3 is CASSWGPPLYEQYF. The DNA for the CDR3 is TGTGCCAGCAGCTGGGGGCCTCCCCTCTACGAGCAGTACTTC.